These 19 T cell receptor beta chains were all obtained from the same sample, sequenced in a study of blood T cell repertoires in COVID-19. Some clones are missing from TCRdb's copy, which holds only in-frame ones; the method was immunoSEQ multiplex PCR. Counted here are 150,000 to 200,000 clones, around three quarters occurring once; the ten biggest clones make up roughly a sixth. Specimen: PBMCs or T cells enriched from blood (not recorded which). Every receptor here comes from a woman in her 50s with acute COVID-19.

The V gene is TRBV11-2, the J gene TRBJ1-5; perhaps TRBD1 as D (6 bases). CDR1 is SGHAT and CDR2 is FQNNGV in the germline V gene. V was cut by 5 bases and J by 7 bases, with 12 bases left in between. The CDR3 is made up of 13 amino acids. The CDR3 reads CASSTGMDQPQHF. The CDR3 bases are TGTGCCAGCAGCACAGGGATGGACCAGCCCCAGCATTTT.

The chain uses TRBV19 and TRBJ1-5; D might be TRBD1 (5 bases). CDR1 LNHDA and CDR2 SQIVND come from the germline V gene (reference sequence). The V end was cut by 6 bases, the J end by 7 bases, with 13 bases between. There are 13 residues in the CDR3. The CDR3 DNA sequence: TGTGCCAGTAGGTCGGGGGGAAACCAGCCCCAGCATTTT. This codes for CASRSGGNQPQHF.

CDR3 nucleotide sequence: TGTGCCAGCAGTTTAGGGGCCCCCGTTAGTAATCAGCCCCAGCATTTT. It yields the protein CASSLGAPVSNQPQHF. The V gene is TRBV28, the J gene TRBJ1-5; D possibly corresponds to TRBD1 (5 bases). Trimming removed 2 bases at V and 4 bases at J, with 15 bases between. CDR1 and CDR2 from the germline V gene are MDHEN and SYDVKM. There are 16 residues in the CDR3.

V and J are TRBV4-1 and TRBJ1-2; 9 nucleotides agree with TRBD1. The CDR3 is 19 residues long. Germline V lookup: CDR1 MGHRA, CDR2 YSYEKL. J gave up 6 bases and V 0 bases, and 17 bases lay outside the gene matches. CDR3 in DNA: TGCGCCAGCAGCCAAGACCAGCGCCTCAACAGGGGGCGCTTGGATGGCTACACCTTC. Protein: CASSQDQRLNRGRLDGYTF.

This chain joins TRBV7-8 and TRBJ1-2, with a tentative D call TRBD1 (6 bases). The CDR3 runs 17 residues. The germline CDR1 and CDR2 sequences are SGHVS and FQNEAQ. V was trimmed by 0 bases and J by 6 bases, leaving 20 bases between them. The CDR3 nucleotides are TGTGCCAGCAGCTTAGCGAGTCACATTGGGGGGGCTAATGGCTACACCTTC. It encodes CASSLASHIGGANGYTF.

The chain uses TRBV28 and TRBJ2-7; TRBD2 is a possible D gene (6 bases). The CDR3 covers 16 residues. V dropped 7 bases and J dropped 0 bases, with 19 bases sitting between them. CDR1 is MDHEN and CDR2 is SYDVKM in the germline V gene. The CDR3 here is CASTAGRGRVSYEQYV. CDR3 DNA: TGTGCCAGCACTGCTGGACGGGGGAGAGTCTCCTACGAGCAGTACGTC.

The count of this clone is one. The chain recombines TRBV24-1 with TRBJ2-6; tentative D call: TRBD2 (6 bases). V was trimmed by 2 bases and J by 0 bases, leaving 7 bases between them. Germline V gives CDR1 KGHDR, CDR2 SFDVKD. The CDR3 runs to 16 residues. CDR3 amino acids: CATSDSGVSGANVLTF. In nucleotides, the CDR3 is TGTGCCACCAGTGATTCGGGGGTCTCTGGGGCCAACGTCCTGACTTTC.

CDR3 sequence: CASSMKEGAGEQYV. CDR3 bases: TGTGCCAGTAGTATGAAGGAGGGGGCAGGTGAGCAGTACGTC. This chain links TRBV19 with TRBJ2-7; tentative D call: TRBD1 (7 bases). From germline, CDR1 is LNHDA and CDR2 SQIVND (reference sequence). V was shortened by 3 bases and J by 7 bases, with 16 bases between the two germline ends. This CDR3 has 14 amino acids.

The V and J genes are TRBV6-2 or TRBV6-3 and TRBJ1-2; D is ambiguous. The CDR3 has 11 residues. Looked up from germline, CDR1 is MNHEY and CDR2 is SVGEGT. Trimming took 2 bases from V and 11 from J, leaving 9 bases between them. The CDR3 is CASSYAEDYTF. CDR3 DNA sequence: TGTGCCAGCAGTTACGCAGAAGATTACACCTTC.

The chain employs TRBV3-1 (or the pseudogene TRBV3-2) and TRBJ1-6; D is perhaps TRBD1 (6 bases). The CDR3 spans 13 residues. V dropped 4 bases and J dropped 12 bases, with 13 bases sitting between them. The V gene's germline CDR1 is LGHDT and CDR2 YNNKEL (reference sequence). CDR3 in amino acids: CASSPRGGLPLHF. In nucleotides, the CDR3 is TGTGCCAGCAGCCCCAGGGGAGGGTTACCCCTCCACTTT.

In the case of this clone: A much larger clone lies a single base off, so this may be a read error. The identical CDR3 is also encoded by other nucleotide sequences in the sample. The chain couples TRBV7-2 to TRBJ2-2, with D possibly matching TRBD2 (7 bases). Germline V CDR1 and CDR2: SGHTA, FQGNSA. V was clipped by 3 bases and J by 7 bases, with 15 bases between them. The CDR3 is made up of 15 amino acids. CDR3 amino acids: CASSFGGGGVGELFF. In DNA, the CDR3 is TGTGCCAGCAGCTTCGGGGGCGGGGGAGTCGGGGAGCTGTTTTTT.

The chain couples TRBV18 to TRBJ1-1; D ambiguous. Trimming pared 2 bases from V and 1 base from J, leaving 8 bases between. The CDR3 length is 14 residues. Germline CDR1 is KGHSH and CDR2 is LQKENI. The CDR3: CASSPKRPNTEAFF. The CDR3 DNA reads TGTGCCAGCTCACCAAAGAGGCCGAACACTGAAGCTTTCTTT.

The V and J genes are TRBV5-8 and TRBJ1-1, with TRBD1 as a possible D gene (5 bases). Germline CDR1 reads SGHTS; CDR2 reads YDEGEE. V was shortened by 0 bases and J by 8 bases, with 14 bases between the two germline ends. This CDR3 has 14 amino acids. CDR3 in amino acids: CASSLGAGSSEAFF. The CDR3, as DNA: TGTGCCAGCAGCTTGGGTGCAGGGTCGTCGGAAGCTTTCTTT.

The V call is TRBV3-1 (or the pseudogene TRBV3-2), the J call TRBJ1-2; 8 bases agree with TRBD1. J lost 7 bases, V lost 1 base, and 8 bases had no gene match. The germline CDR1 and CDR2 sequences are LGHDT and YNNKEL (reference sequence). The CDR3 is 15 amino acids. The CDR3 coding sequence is TGTGCCAGCAGCCAAGCAACAGGGGGGGCCGGTGGCTACACCTTC. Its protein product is CASSQATGGAGGYTF.

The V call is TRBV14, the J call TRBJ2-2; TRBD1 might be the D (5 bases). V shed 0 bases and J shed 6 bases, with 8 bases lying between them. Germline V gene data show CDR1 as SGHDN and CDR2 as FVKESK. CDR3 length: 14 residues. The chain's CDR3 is CASSQDLGPGELFF. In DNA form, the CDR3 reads TGTGCCAGCAGCCAAGATCTGGGGCCCGGGGAGCTGTTTTTT. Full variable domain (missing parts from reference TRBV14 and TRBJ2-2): EAGVTQFPSHSVIEKGQTVTLRCDPISGHDNLYWYRRVMGKEIKFLLHFVKESKQDESGMPNNRFLAERTGGTYSTLKVQPAELEDSGVYFCASSQDLGPGELFFGEGSRLTVL.

The CDR3 coding sequence is TGTGCCAGTAACGGGACAGGCGTCTCCTACGAGCAGTACGTC. Amino acid sequence: CASNGTGVSYEQYV. This chain uses TRBV19 with TRBJ2-7; TRBD1 agrees at 8 bases. V dropped 7 bases and J dropped 0; count of bases not matched to a gene: 5. CDR3 size: 14 residues. Germline V gene sequence: CDR1 LNHDA, CDR2 SQIVND (reference sequence).

CDR3 nucleotides: TGTGCCAGCAGGTACTCCCTCTCGTTGGATACGCAGTATTTT. This sequence encodes CASRYSLSLDTQYF. V gene TRBV7-3 combines with J gene TRBJ2-3; D gene unclear. The V gene lost 6 bases and the J gene lost 6 bases, with 16 bases spanning the gap. Germline CDR1 SGHTA, CDR2 FQGTGA. The CDR3 consists of 14 residues.

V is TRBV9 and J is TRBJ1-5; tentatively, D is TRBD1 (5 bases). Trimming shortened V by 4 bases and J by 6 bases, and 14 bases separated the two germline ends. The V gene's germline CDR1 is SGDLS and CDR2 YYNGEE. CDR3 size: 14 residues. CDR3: CASSPREGSQPQHF. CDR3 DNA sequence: TGTGCCAGCAGCCCCAGGGAGGGAAGTCAGCCCCAGCATTTT.

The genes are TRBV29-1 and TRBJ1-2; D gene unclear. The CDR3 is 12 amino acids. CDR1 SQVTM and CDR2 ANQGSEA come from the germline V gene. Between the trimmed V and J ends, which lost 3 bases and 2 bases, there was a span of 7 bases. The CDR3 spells CSVESLNYGYTF. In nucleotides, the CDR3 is TGCAGCGTTGAGAGCTTGAACTATGGCTACACCTTC. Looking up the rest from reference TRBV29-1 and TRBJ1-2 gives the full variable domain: SAVISQKPSRDICQRGTSLTIQCQVDSQVTMMFWYRQQPGQSLTLIATANQGSEATYESGFVIDKFPISRPNLTFSTLTVSNMSPEDSSIYLCSVESLNYGYTFGSGTRLTVV.